The 14 T cell receptor beta chains presented below share a single source sample, sequenced in a study of cytomegalovirus exposure and HLA in healthy donors (dated by TCRdb to about 2017). Library preparation employed the immunoSEQ multiplex PCR assay. For the multiplex PCR, a mixture combining 60 forward primers for TCR Vbeta segments and 13 reverse primers for TCR Jbeta segments was used. This is the immuneACCESS table as TCRdb keeps it, with only in-frame sequences that have V and J called. A part of the clones is gone; compared with another copy, unresolved V genes explain less than half, and the rest is unexplained. In this sample the table shows 150,000 to 200,000 clones, 79% of which occur a single time. Clones ranked in the top ten supply 4.4% of the sample. The sample taken for sequencing was PBMCs. These receptors were taken from a woman aged 30 to 39 in good health and CMV-seropositive.

The gene calls are TRBV4-3 and TRBJ2-1, with a weak D call TRBD1 (7 bases). From germline, CDR1 is LGHNA and CDR2 YSLEER. This CDR3 spans 15 amino acids. Trimming pared 4 bases from V and 7 bases from J, leaving 17 bases between. CDR3 in DNA: TGCGCCAGCAGCCCCGGGTGGAGGGGGCATAATGAGCAGTTCTTC. Its protein is CASSPGWRGHNEQFF.

The chain is built from TRBV5-6 and TRBJ2-1; 11 bases agree with TRBD2. Germline V CDR1 and CDR2: SGHDT, YYEEEE. V lost 3 bases, J lost 3 bases, and 5 bases stayed unmatched. This CDR3 contains 16 residues. The CDR3 DNA is TGTGCCAGCAGCTCGATACTAGCGGGAGACTACAATGAGCAGTTCTTC. Its protein product is CASSSILAGDYNEQFF.

The chain links TRBV2 to TRBJ2-7, with D perhaps matching TRBD2 (5 bases). CDR1 is SNHLY and CDR2 is FYNNEI in the germline V gene. Trimming left V 6 bases short and J 8 bases short, with 17 bases between. CDR3 length equals 13 residues. The CDR3 spells CASRGASGTQQYF. The CDR3, as DNA: TGTGCCAGCAGGGGTGCAAGCGGCACGCAGCAGTACTTC.

This clone occurred a few times. The chain combines TRBV14 with TRBJ1-4; TRBD1 aligns across 7 bases. The CDR3 loop spans 15 amino acids. V shed 2 bases and J 5 bases; nucleotides not matched to a gene: 5. Germline CDR1 is SGHDN and CDR2 is FVKESK. CDR3: CASSQSTGTNEKLFF. The CDR3 region has the DNA TGTGCCAGCAGCCAATCGACAGGGACGAATGAAAAACTGTTTTTT.

CDR3: CASSLRRAQPQHF. CDR3 in DNA: TGTGCCAGCAGCTTACGCAGGGCTCAGCCCCAGCATTTT. The chain couples TRBV7-2 to TRBJ1-5; D is possibly TRBD1 (5 bases). Germline V CDR1 and CDR2: SGHTA, FQGNSA. The ends were cut back, 2 bases at V and 6 bases at J, with 8 bases in the middle. The CDR3 totals 13 residues.

The J gene is TRBJ2-5, the V gene TRBV29-1; D may be TRBD1 (5 bases). The germline gives CDR1 SQVTM, CDR2 ANQGSEA. The CDR3 has 12 amino acids. V lost 7 bases and J 1 base, leaving 10 bases between the germline ends. The CDR3 DNA sequence: TGCAGCGCCCGGACACCCCAAGAGACCCAGTACTTC. This codes for CSARTPQETQYF.

The table lists this clone with a few counts. V is TRBV6-5 and J is TRBJ1-2, with a weak D call TRBD1 (5 bases). The germline gives CDR1 MNHEY, CDR2 SVGAGI. The V gene lost 10 bases and the J gene lost 0 bases, with 12 bases spanning the gap. This CDR3 region has 13 residues. The CDR3 nucleotides are TGTGCCACAAAAGGCAGGGCTAACTATGGCTACACCTTC. Translated, it gives CATKGRANYGYTF.

This clone was observed once. The chain recombines TRBV18 with TRBJ1-6; 7 nucleotides line up with TRBD1. Trimming took 3 bases from V and 10 from J; bases not matched to a gene: 9. The CDR3 runs to 15 residues. Germline CDR1 and CDR2: KGHSH and LQKENI. CDR3 DNA sequence: TGTGCCAGCTCACCGGCCAGGGGGTTGGGATCACCCCTCCACTTT. Protein: CASSPARGLGSPLHF.

There are a few counts of this clone. V gene TRBV25-1 combines with J gene TRBJ2-7, with 8 bases aligning to TRBD1. The CDR3 sequence is 16 residues long. Germline trimming cut 4 bases from V and 4 bases from J; bases unmatched to any gene: 12. The germline V gene encodes CDR1 MGHDK and CDR2 SYGVNS. CDR3 in DNA: TGTGCCAGCAGTGGGGGACAGGCTAGCCTTTTGTACGAGCAGTACTTC. Translated, it gives CASSGGQASLLYEQYF.

The rearrangement links TRBV4-1 to TRBJ1-3, with no clear D. Trimming removed 1 base from V and 4 bases from J, with 14 bases in between. The CDR3 is made up of 16 amino acids. Germline CDR1 and CDR2: MGHRA and YSYEKL. In DNA, the CDR3 is TGCGCCAGCAGCCAAGTTGGAAGAGGCATGGGAAACACCATATATTTT. This gives the protein CASSQVGRGMGNTIYF.

This clone was counted between two and nine times. The rearrangement joins TRBV7-9 to TRBJ2-3; possible D gene TRBD1, 5 bases. V lost 2 bases to trimming and J lost 2 bases, with 14 bases between them. The CDR3 is made up of 16 amino acids. Germline CDR1 and CDR2: SEHNR and FQNEAQ (reference sequence). CDR3 in amino acids: CASSLTRDRFTDTQYF. The CDR3 nucleotides are TGTGCCAGCAGCTTAACGCGCGACAGATTCACAGATACGCAGTATTTT.

The chain is built from TRBV6-5 and TRBJ2-7; 10 nucleotides align to TRBD2. The germline gives CDR1 MNHEY, CDR2 SVGAGI. With 3 bases clipped from V and 4 bases from J, the junction kept 9 bases outside the gene matches. The CDR3 loop spans 16 amino acids. This CDR3 reads CASSYATSGEIYEQYF. Here the CDR3 DNA reads TGTGCCAGCAGTTATGCAACTAGCGGGGAAATTTACGAGCAGTACTTC.

The rearrangement links TRBV6-5 to TRBJ1-1; D not resolved. The V gene's germline CDR1 is MNHEY and CDR2 SVGAGI. CDR3 size: 13 residues. The germline V and J ends were trimmed by 4 bases and 3 bases, with 9 bases remaining between them. The CDR3 sequence: CASSSVPDTEAFF. CDR3 coding DNA: TGTGCCAGCAGTTCCGTCCCTGACACTGAAGCTTTCTTT.

The rearrangement joins TRBV4-2 to TRBJ2-2, with TRBD2 identical over 7 bases. The germline V gene has CDR1 LGHNA and CDR2 YNFKEQ. J gave up 2 bases and V 0 bases, and 12 bases lay outside the gene matches. The CDR3 totals 19 residues. The CDR3 reads CASSQDRRSGMQNTGELFF. CDR3 DNA: TGTGCCAGCAGCCAAGATCGGAGAAGCGGGATGCAAAACACCGGGGAGCTGTTTTTT.